The present T cell receptor (beta chain) was sequenced within a study of cytomegalovirus exposure and HLA in healthy donors. Study-level points and caveats: There were 150 or so TCR beta chains listed as cytomegalovirus-associated.

CDR1 GTSNPN and CDR2 SVGIG come from the germline V gene (reference sequence). V was shortened by 3 bases and J by 8 bases, with 7 bases between the two germline ends. The CDR3 spans 11 residues. The PCR contained 60 Vbeta and 13 Jbeta primers. Data came from immunoSEQ multiplex PCR; TCRdb stores just in-frame clones and leaves some out. This table has roughly 200,000 clones, 79% appearing once. With respect to this clone: Its antigen is as yet unknown.

The chain links TRBV30 to TRBJ2-2; no clear D gene. The clonotype was recovered from a middle-aged woman in good health and CMV-seronegative. The sample comprised PBMCs. The CDR3 DNA reads TGTGCCTGGAGAGTGAGGGGGGAGCTGTTTTTT. Its protein is CAWRVRGELFF.